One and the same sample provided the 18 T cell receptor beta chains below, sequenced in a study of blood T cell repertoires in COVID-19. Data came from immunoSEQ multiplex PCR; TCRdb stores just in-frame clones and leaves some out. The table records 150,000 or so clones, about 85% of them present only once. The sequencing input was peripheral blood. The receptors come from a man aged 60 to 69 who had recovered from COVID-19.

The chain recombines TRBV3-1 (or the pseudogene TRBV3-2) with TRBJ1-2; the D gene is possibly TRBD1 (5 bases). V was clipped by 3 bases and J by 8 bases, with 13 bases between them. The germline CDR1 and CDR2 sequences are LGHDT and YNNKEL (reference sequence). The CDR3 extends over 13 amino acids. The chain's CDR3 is CASSQPGLLGYTF. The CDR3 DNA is TGTGCCAGCAGCCAGCCGGGACTTCTCGGCTACACCTTC.

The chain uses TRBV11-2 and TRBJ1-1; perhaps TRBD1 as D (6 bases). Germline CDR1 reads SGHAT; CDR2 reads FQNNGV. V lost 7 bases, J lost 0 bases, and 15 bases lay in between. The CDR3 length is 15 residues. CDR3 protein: CASTGRGFMNTEAFF. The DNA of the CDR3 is TGTGCCAGCACTGGGAGGGGGTTCATGAACACTGAAGCTTTCTTT.

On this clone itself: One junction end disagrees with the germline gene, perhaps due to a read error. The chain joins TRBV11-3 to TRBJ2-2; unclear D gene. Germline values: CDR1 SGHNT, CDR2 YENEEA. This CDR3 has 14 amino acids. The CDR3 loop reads CASSFDVNSGELFF. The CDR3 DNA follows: TGTGCCAGCAGCTTTGATGTCAACAGCGGGGAGCTGTTTTTT.

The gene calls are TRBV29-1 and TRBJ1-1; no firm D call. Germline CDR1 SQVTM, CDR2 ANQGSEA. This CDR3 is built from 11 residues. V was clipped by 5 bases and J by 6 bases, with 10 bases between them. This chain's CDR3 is CSVTHGAEAFF. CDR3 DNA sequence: TGCAGCGTTACCCACGGGGCTGAAGCTTTCTTT.

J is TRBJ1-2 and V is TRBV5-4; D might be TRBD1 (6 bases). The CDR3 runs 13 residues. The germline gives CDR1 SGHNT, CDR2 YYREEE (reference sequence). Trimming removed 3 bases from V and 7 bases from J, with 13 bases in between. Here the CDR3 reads CASSSGTLTGYTF. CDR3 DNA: TGTGCCAGCAGCTCGGGGACATTAACTGGCTACACCTTC.

The CDR3 spells CASSQYIPTELFF. DNA of the CDR3: TGTGCCAGCAGCCAATACATACCAACGGAGCTGTTTTTT. The rearrangement joins TRBV7-3 to TRBJ2-2; D remains ambiguous. V shed 5 bases and J shed 10 bases, with 14 bases lying between them. The V gene's germline CDR1 is SGHTA and CDR2 FQGTGA. This CDR3 is 13 amino acids long.

For the CDR3, the DNA is TGTGCCAGCAGCCCTCCGGCAGGGAGGGACACCATATATTTT. It specifies CASSPPAGRDTIYF. This chain links TRBV5-6 with TRBJ1-3, with D possibly being TRBD1 (5 bases). The ends were cut back, 4 bases at V and 8 bases at J, with 16 bases in the middle. The germline V gene has CDR1 SGHDT and CDR2 YYEEEE. This CDR3 comprises 14 residues.

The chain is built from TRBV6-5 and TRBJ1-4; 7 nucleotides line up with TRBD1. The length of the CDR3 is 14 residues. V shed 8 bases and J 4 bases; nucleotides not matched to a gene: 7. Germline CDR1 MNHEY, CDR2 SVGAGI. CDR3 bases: TGTGCCAGCGCGTTGACAGGGCTTAATGAAAAACTGTTTTTT. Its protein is CASALTGLNEKLFF.

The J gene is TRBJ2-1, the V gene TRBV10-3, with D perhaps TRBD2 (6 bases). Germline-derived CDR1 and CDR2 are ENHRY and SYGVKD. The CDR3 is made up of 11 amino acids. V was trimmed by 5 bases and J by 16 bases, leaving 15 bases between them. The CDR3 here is CAISPGTHRFF. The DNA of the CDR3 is TGTGCCATCAGTCCCGGGACTCATCGATTCTTC.

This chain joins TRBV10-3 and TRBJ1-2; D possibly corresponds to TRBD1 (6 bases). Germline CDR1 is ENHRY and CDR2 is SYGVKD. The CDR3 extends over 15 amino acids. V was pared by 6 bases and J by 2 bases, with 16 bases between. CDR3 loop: CAIRATGLPNYGYTF. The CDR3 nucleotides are TGTGCCATCAGGGCCACAGGGCTGCCCAACTATGGCTACACCTTC.

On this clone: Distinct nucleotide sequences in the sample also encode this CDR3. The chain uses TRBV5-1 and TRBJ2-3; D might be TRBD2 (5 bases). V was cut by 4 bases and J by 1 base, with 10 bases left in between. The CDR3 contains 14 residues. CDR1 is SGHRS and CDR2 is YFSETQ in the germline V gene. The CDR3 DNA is TGCGCCAGCAGCAGTCCCGGGGGCACAGATACGCAGTATTTT. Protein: CASSSPGGTDTQYF.

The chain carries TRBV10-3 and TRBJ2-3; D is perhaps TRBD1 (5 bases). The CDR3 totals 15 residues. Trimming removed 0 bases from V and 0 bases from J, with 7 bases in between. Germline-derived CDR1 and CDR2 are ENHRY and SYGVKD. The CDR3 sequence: CAISESGLSTDTQYF. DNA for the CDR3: TGTGCCATCAGTGAGTCGGGGCTGAGCACAGATACGCAGTATTTT.

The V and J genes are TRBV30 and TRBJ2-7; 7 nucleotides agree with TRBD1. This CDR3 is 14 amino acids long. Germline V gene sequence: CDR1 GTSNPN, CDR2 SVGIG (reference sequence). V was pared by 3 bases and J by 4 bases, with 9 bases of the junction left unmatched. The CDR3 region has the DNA TGTGCCTGGAGCGAGTATACAGGGGTTTACGAGCAGTACTTC. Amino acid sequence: CAWSEYTGVYEQYF.

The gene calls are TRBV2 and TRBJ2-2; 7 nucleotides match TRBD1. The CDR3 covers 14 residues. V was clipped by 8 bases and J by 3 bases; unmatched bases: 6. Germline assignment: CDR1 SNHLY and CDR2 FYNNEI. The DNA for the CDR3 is TGTGCCAGCGCTGGACAGGTGCACACCGGGGAGCTGTTTTTT. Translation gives CASAGQVHTGELFF.

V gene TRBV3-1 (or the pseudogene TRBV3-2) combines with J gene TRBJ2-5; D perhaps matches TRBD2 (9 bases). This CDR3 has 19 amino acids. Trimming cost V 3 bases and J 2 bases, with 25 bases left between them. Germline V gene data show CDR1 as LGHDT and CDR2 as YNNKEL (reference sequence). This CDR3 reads CASSHWTGLTSGGQETQYF. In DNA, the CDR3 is TGTGCCAGCAGCCATTGGACAGGGTTGACTAGCGGTGGACAAGAGACCCAGTACTTC.

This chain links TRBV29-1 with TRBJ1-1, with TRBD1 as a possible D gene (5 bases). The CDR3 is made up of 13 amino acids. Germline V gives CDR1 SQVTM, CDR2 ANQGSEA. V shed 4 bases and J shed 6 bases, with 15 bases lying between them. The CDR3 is CSVVVQAQAEAFF. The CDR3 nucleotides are TGCAGCGTTGTGGTACAGGCGCAGGCTGAAGCTTTCTTT.

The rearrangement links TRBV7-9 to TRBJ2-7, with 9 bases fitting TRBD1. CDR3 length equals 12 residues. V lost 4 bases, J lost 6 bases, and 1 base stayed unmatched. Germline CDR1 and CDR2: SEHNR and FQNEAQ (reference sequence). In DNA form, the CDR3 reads TGTGCCAGCAGCTCGACAGGGGGCGAGCAGTACTTC. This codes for CASSSTGGEQYF.

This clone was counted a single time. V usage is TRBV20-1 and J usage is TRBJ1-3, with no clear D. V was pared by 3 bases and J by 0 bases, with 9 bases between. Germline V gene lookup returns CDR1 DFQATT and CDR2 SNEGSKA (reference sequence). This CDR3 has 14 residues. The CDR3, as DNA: TGCAGTGCTAGTCCCAGTTTCTCTGGAAACACCATATATTTT. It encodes CSASPSFSGNTIYF.